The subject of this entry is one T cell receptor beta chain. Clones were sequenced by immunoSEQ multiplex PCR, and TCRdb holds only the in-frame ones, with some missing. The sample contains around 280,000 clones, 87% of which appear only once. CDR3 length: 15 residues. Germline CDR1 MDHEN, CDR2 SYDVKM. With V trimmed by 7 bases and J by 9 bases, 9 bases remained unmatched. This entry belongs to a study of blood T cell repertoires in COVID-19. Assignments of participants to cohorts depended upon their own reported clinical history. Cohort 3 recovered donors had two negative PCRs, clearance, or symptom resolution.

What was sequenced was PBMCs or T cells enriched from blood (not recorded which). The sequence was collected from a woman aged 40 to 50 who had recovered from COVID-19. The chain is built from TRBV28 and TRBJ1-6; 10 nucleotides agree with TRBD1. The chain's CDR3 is CASTAGGTGVSPLHF. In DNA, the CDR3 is TGTGCCAGCACCGCTGGAGGGACAGGGGTTTCACCCCTCCACTTT.